This T cell receptor beta chain is drawn from a study of cytomegalovirus exposure and HLA in healthy donors. Study as a whole: An early data release held approximately 85 million unique TCRs from HLA-typed donors.

V dropped 6 bases and J dropped 8; count of bases not matched to a gene: 9. The CDR3 consists of 14 residues. The V gene's germline CDR1 is MNHEY and CDR2 SVGAGI. The PCR was carried out with 60 Vbeta primers and 13 Jbeta primers. The data were produced by immunoSEQ multiplex PCR, yet TCRdb's version contains in-frame clones alone and is incomplete. The data contain more than 95,000 clones, around three quarters of them singletons. The TCR comes from a woman younger than 35 in good health and CMV-seropositive. This chain connects TRBV6-5 to TRBJ2-2; TRBD1 matches at 7 bases. The specimen sequenced was PBMCs. The CDR3 coding sequence is TGTGCCAGCAGACAAATACAGGGGTCTGGGGAGCTGTTTTTT. Translation gives CASRQIQGSGELFF.